A single sample gave rise to the 13 T cell receptor beta chains below, sequenced in a study of blood T cell repertoires in COVID-19. The data were produced by immunoSEQ multiplex PCR, yet TCRdb's version contains in-frame clones alone and is incomplete. The sample consists of about 310,000 clones, more than 75% of them appearing once. The sample consisted of peripheral blood. The receptors originated from a man in his fifties with active or convalescent COVID-19.

The chain uses TRBV30 and TRBJ2-3; 8 bases agree with TRBD2. CDR1 and CDR2 from the germline V gene are GTSNPN and SVGIG (reference sequence). The length of the CDR3 is 14 residues. The V and J ends lost 4 bases and 1 base, in that order; junction bases with no gene match: 4. CDR3 region: CAWTPGLGTDTQYF. CDR3 coding DNA: TGTGCCTGGACGCCGGGACTAGGCACAGATACGCAGTATTTT.

V is TRBV6-5 and J is TRBJ1-5; D is unclear. CDR1 and CDR2 (germline): MNHEY, SVGAGI. This CDR3 has 13 residues. The ends were cut back, 4 bases at V and 0 bases at J, with 4 bases in the middle. CDR3 amino acids: CASSWSSNQPQHF. CDR3 in DNA: TGTGCCAGCAGTTGGAGTAGCAATCAGCCCCAGCATTTT.

The chain is built from TRBV7-8 and TRBJ1-4; no definite D call. CDR1 is SGHVS and CDR2 is FQNEAQ in the germline V gene. There are 19 residues in the CDR3. V was clipped by 1 base and J by 0 bases, with 18 bases between them. This CDR3 reads CASSLVHPSLPSTNEKLFF. The CDR3 bases are TGTGCCAGCAGCTTAGTACACCCCTCCCTCCCCTCAACTAATGAAAAACTGTTTTTT. Based on the CDR3 plus reference TRBV7-8 and TRBJ1-4, the full variable domain is GAGVSQSPRYKVAKRGQDVALRCDPISGHVSLFWYQQALGQGPEFLTYFQNEAQLDKSGLPSDRFFAERPEGSVSTLKIQRTQQEDSAVYLCASSLVHPSLPSTNEKLFFGSGTQLSVL.

The V gene is TRBV19, the J gene TRBJ2-5; D remains ambiguous. CDR3 length: 15 amino acids. Trimming removed 1 base from V and 4 bases from J, with 13 bases in between. From germline, CDR1 is LNHDA and CDR2 SQIVND (reference sequence). The CDR3 here is CASSIGGAAGETQYF. The DNA of the CDR3 is TGTGCCAGTAGTATAGGTGGCGCAGCAGGAGAGACCCAGTACTTC. The full variable domain, completed using reference TRBV19 and TRBJ2-5, is DGGITQSPKYLFRKEGQNVTLSCEQNLNHDAMYWYRQDPGQGLRLIYYSQIVNDFQKGDIAEGYSVSREKKESFPLTVTSAQKNPTAFYLCASSIGGAAGETQYFGPGTRLLVL.

This chain uses TRBV10-2 with TRBJ1-1; D uncertain. CDR1 WSHSY and CDR2 SAAADI come from the germline V gene. The CDR3 length is 13 residues. Between the trimmed V and J ends, which lost 3 bases and 12 bases, there was a span of 17 bases. CDR3 sequence: CASSDQRRGRSFF. The CDR3 region has the DNA TGCGCCAGCAGTGATCAGAGACGGGGTAGGTCTTTCTTT.

The chain uses TRBV28 and TRBJ1-5; 7 bases align to TRBD1. The V segment lost 8 bases and the J segment 0 bases; nucleotides outside the gene matches: 4. This CDR3 region has 14 residues. CDR1 and CDR2 from the germline V gene are MDHEN and SYDVKM. This CDR3 is CASGGTVSNQPQHF. The CDR3 DNA reads TGTGCCAGCGGCGGGACAGTTAGCAATCAGCCCCAGCATTTT.

J is TRBJ2-1 and V is TRBV19; possibly TRBD2 for D (5 bases). Germline CDR1 and CDR2: LNHDA and SQIVND (reference sequence). The germline V and J ends were trimmed by 8 bases and 9 bases, with 8 bases remaining between them. This CDR3 region has 10 residues. CDR3 bases: TGTGCCAGTGGAGGTCTTGAGCAGTTCTTC. Protein sequence: CASGGLEQFF.

V is TRBV19 and J is TRBJ2-7, with TRBD2 matching 14 bases. Germline CDR1 LNHDA, CDR2 SQIVND (reference sequence). The length of the CDR3 is 18 residues. The V and J ends lost 5 bases and 5 bases, in that order; junction bases with no gene match: 14. CDR3 region: CASSPRRLAGGRIHEQYF. The CDR3 nucleotides are TGTGCCAGTAGTCCCCGCAGACTAGCGGGAGGGAGAATCCACGAGCAGTACTTC.

The chain joins TRBV2 to TRBJ2-7; TRBD1 might be the D (6 bases). The CDR3 is 14 amino acids. CDR1 and CDR2 from the germline V gene are SNHLY and FYNNEI. V gave up 5 bases and J gave up 6 bases, with 17 bases separating them. The DNA of the CDR3 is TGTGCCAGCAGTTTCACAGGGAGTTCAGTCGAGCAGTACTTC. This gives the protein CASSFTGSSVEQYF.

Points on this clone: The sample contains more than one DNA sequence encoding this CDR3. This chain links TRBV28 with TRBJ1-5; D might be TRBD1 (5 bases). This CDR3 is 14 amino acids long. Germline V gives CDR1 MDHEN, CDR2 SYDVKM. V was trimmed by 3 bases and J by 1 base, leaving 7 bases between them. The CDR3: CASSLGQSNQPQHF. The CDR3 nucleotides are TGTGCCAGCAGTTTGGGGCAGAGCAATCAGCCCCAGCATTTT.

The rearrangement uses TRBV3-1 (or the pseudogene TRBV3-2) and TRBJ2-3, with D uncertain. CDR3 length: 13 residues. Deletions cut 4 bases from V and 3 bases from J, with 8 bases between. Germline assignment: CDR1 LGHDT and CDR2 YNNKEL (reference sequence). The CDR3 DNA sequence: TGTGCCAGCAGCCCATCAGCGACAGATACGCAGTATTTT. It translates to CASSPSATDTQYF.

This clone was detected only once. The CDR3 protein is CASSDGQAQETQYF. In DNA form, the CDR3 reads TGTGCCAGCAGTGACGGACAGGCTCAAGAGACCCAGTACTTC. V gene TRBV2 combines with J gene TRBJ2-5; 7 nucleotides line up with TRBD1. From germline, CDR1 is SNHLY and CDR2 FYNNEI. After removal of 3 bases from V and 2 bases from J, the junction contained 3 bases not matched to a gene. This CDR3 contains 14 residues.

The V call is TRBV7-2, the J call TRBJ1-6; the D gene is possibly TRBD1 (6 bases). V was cut by 6 bases and J by 5 bases, with 14 bases left in between. The CDR3 sequence is 15 residues long. Germline CDR1 SGHTA, CDR2 FQGNSA. The CDR3 nucleotides read TGTGCCAGCAGTCTGTTTCAGGGGAATAATTCACCCCTCCACTTT. This sequence encodes CASSLFQGNNSPLHF.